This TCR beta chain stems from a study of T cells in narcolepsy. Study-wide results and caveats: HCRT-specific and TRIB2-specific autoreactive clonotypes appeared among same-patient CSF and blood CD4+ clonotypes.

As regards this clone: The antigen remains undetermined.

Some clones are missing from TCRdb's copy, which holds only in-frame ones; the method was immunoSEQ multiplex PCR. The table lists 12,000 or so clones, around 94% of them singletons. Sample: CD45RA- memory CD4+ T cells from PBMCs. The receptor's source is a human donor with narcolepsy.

Written as DNA, the CDR3 is TGTGCCAGCAGCTTTCAACAGAGCTCCTACGAGCAGTACTTC. This translates into CASSFQQSSYEQYF. The chain recombines TRBV7-2 with TRBJ2-7; D ambiguous. The germline V and J ends were trimmed by 3 bases and 0 bases, with 9 bases remaining between them. Germline V gene data show CDR1 as SGHTA and CDR2 as FQGNSA. The CDR3 spans 14 residues. The variable domain in full, with the rest retrieved from reference TRBV7-2 and TRBJ2-7, is GAGVSQSPSNKVTEKGKDVELRCDPISGHTALYWYRQSLGQGLEFLIYFQGNSAPDKSGLPSDRFSAERTGGSVSTLTIQRTQQEDSAVYLCASSFQQSSYEQYFGPGTRLTVT.